These 2 T cell receptor beta chains were sequenced from one sample in a study of shared clonotypes between healthy human individuals. Naive CD8 cells were CD45RO-negative, positively selected for CCR7, excluding terminally differentiated effector memory CD45RA+ cells. The table came from immunoSEQ multiplex PCR; TCRdb's copy has only in-frame clones and leaves some out. The data contain about 1,900,000 clones, approximately 94% of them singletons. Sequenced: naive CD8+ T cells sorted from blood. These receptors all come from a man between 18 and 35 years old in good health.

The chain is built from TRBV19 and TRBJ2-7; D unresolved. Germline V gene data show CDR1 as LNHDA and CDR2 as SQIVND (reference sequence). Trimming took off 5 bases at V and 6 bases at J, with 17 bases between the two ends. CDR3 length: 14 amino acids. The CDR3 here is CASSPWTEDGEQYF. The CDR3 DNA sequence: TGTGCCAGTAGTCCCTGGACCGAAGACGGCGAGCAGTACTTC.

The chain links TRBV5-6 to TRBJ2-7; D is perhaps TRBD1 (6 bases). This CDR3 is built from 14 residues. The V and J ends lost 0 bases and 2 bases respectively, with 9 bases between them. Germline V gene sequence: CDR1 SGHDT, CDR2 YYEEEE. The CDR3 sequence is CASSLGGQPYEQYF. Here the CDR3 DNA reads TGTGCCAGCAGCTTGGGTGGACAGCCCTACGAGCAGTACTTC.